This TCR beta chain was retrieved from a study of blood T cell repertoires in COVID-19. Study-level information: Donors in the United States, Italy and Spain gave samples during acute or convalescent COVID-19. T cells, B-cell-depleted T cells, or PBMCs provided the cDNA or gDNA that served as material.

Germline-derived CDR1 and CDR2 are LGHDT and YNNKEL (reference sequence). CDR3 size: 14 residues. Trimming removed 4 bases from V and 6 bases from J, with 15 bases in between. Under the authors' procedure: Estimation of nucleated cell counts was performed using reference gene primer amplification. The repertoire was sequenced with immunoSEQ multiplex PCR; TCRdb's copy has only in-frame clones and lacks some. That table gives V, J and clone size, and the DNA gave D and trimming. The sample has 90,000 to 120,000 clones, roughly 80% seen once. Only one count was recorded for this clone. The sample comprised peripheral blood. The chain recombines TRBV3-1 (or the pseudogene TRBV3-2) with TRBJ1-2; D is ambiguous. This clonotype originated in a man between 65 and 85 years old with active or convalescent COVID-19. The chain's CDR3 is CASSPSGEVNGYTF. Written as DNA, the CDR3 is TGTGCCAGCAGCCCCTCCGGGGAGGTGAATGGCTACACCTTC.